This T cell receptor (beta chain) was recovered during a study of blood T cell repertoires in COVID-19. Sequencing was performed with immunoSEQ multiplex PCR; in TCRdb, only in-frame clones are kept and a portion is missing. The repertoire includes approximately 46,000 clones, over 75% of them detected once, and 9.5% to 15% sits in the top ten. There are 13 residues in the CDR3. The ends were cut back, 4 bases at V and 4 bases at J, with 8 bases in the middle. Germline V CDR1 and CDR2: MNHEY, SMNVEV (reference sequence). This sequence originates from a human donor in a cohort sampled during active COVID-19. This sequence joins TRBV27 and TRBJ1-5, with D unclear. The sequenced sample was peripheral blood. The CDR3 loop reads CASSWRKNQPQHF. The DNA for the CDR3 is TGTGCCAGCAGTTGGCGGAAGAATCAGCCCCAGCATTTT.